These 30 T cell receptor beta chains were sequenced from one sample in a study of control samples from healthy donors and cancer patients. The repertoire was sequenced with immunoSEQ multiplex PCR; TCRdb's copy has only in-frame clones and lacks some. The sample consists of 150,000 to 200,000 clones, 85% to 95% of them appearing once. The sequenced sample was blood. The receptors originated from a woman younger than 35 in good health.

The chain carries TRBV28 and TRBJ1-4; TRBD1 might be the D (6 bases). The CDR3 runs 15 residues. Germline loops: CDR1 MDHEN, CDR2 SYDVKM. V was trimmed by 6 bases and J by 4 bases, leaving 15 bases between them. CDR3 sequence: CASSPTGTLNEKLFF. In DNA, the CDR3 is TGTGCCAGCAGCCCGACCGGGACACTTAATGAAAAACTGTTTTTT.

V and J are TRBV4-2 and TRBJ1-2, with TRBD1 matching 9 bases. After removal of 0 bases from V and 11 bases from J, the junction contained 7 bases not matched to a gene. The CDR3 extends over 14 amino acids. Germline loops: CDR1 LGHNA, CDR2 YNFKEQ. The CDR3 DNA reads as TGTGCCAGCAGCCAAGAACAACAGGGGGCGAGATACACCTTC. This sequence encodes CASSQEQQGARYTF.

V and J are TRBV6-5 and TRBJ2-1, with D possibly matching TRBD2 (6 bases). V lost 4 bases to trimming and J lost 6 bases, with 13 bases between them. Germline V lookup: CDR1 MNHEY, CDR2 SVGAGI. The CDR3 length is 14 residues. CDR3 coding DNA: TGTGCCAGCAGTTCTACTAGCTTGGGCAATGAGCAGTTCTTC. It encodes CASSSTSLGNEQFF.

The chain recombines TRBV7-2 with TRBJ1-3; D call uncertain. The CDR3 extends over 16 amino acids. The germline gives CDR1 SGHTA, CDR2 FQGNSA. V lost 5 bases, J lost 0 bases, and 14 bases lay in between. The CDR3 DNA reads as TGTGCCAGCAGCCAGACGAGCACCAACTCTGGAAACACCATATATTTT. This sequence encodes CASSQTSTNSGNTIYF. Variable domain in full (rest from reference TRBV7-2 and TRBJ1-3): GAGVSQSPSNKVTEKGKDVELRCDPISGHTALYWYRQSLGQGLEFLIYFQGNSAPDKSGLPSDRFSAERTGGSVSTLTIQRTQQEDSAVYLCASSQTSTNSGNTIYFGEGSWLTVV.

Details on this clone: Other DNA sequences in the same sample also yield this CDR3. The chain uses TRBV6-5 and TRBJ1-1; tentative D call: TRBD1 (5 bases). V shed 6 bases and J shed 5 bases, with 7 bases lying between them. Germline V CDR1 and CDR2: MNHEY, SVGAGI. The CDR3 loop spans 11 amino acids. DNA of the CDR3: TGTGCCAGCAGGGGGGGTACTGAAGCTTTCTTT. Translating gives CASRGGTEAFF.

The chain has TRBV5-1 and TRBJ1-3; D unresolved. Germline CDR1 SGHRS, CDR2 YFSETQ. Between the trimmed V and J ends, which lost 4 bases and 0 bases, there was a span of 14 bases. The CDR3 sequence is 16 residues long. The CDR3 spells CASSRGMRNSGNTIYF. In DNA form, the CDR3 reads TGCGCCAGCAGCCGCGGCATGAGGAACTCTGGAAACACCATATATTTT.

This clone has only one observation. The chain recombines TRBV4-1 with TRBJ1-3; D is ambiguous. This CDR3 contains 15 residues. CDR1 and CDR2 (germline): MGHRA, YSYEKL. V gave up 4 bases and J gave up 0 bases, with 10 bases separating them. CDR3 residues: CASSPPPSSGNTIYF. The DNA for the CDR3 is TGCGCCAGCAGCCCCCCACCTAGCTCTGGAAACACCATATATTTT.

The rearrangement uses TRBV5-1 and TRBJ1-2; 8 nucleotides match TRBD1. Trimming removed 0 bases from V and 7 bases from J; junction bases left unmatched: 17. The CDR3 has 18 residues. Germline V gene data show CDR1 as SGHRS and CDR2 as YFSETQ. The CDR3 protein is CASSLVRQDRAPGRGYTF. The CDR3 DNA reads TGCGCCAGCAGCTTGGTACGACAGGACAGGGCCCCAGGACGTGGCTACACCTTC.

The V call is TRBV6-6, the J call TRBJ1-2; D possibly corresponds to TRBD1 (5 bases). V was shortened by 6 bases and J by 4 bases, with 12 bases between the two germline ends. CDR1 and CDR2 (germline): MNHNY, SVGAGI (reference sequence). The CDR3 consists of 13 residues. CDR3 loop: CASSPGGFYGYTF. In DNA form, the CDR3 reads TGTGCCAGCAGCCCCGGGGGGTTCTATGGCTACACCTTC.

V usage is TRBV18 and J usage is TRBJ1-1, with 7 bases identical to TRBD1. Germline assignment: CDR1 KGHSH and CDR2 LQKENI. This CDR3 is 13 amino acids long. V shed 7 bases and J 12 bases; nucleotides not matched to a gene: 14. This chain's CDR3 is CASFTTRGGATFF. The CDR3 bases are TGTGCCAGCTTTACCACTCGAGGGGGCGCTACTTTCTTT. The whole variable domain, remainder taken from reference TRBV18 and TRBJ1-1, is NAGVMQNPRHLVRRRGQEARLRCSPMKGHSHVYWYRQLPEEGLKFMVYLQKENIIDESGMPKERFSAEFPKEGPSILRIQQVVRGDSAAYFCASFTTRGGATFFGQGTRLTVV.

The chain recombines TRBV19 with TRBJ2-5; D possibly matches TRBD1 or TRBD2 (5 bases each). Germline V gene sequence: CDR1 LNHDA, CDR2 SQIVND (reference sequence). The ends were cut back, 5 bases at V and 7 bases at J, with 20 bases in the middle. The CDR3 has 15 residues. The CDR3 DNA follows: TGTGCCAGTAGTTTGGGATATCTAGGTGGGGGGACCCAGTACTTC. Translated: CASSLGYLGGGTQYF.

The genes are TRBV7-2 and TRBJ2-3; D gene ambiguous. Germline V gene lookup returns CDR1 SGHTA and CDR2 FQGNSA. V lost 3 bases and J 4 bases, leaving 8 bases between the germline ends. The CDR3 runs 13 residues. CDR3 nucleotides: TGTGCCAGCAGCTTGCAGTGGGCAGATACGCAGTATTTT. It codes for CASSLQWADTQYF.

This chain links TRBV7-2 with TRBJ2-3; D is ambiguous. The CDR3 consists of 15 residues. Per the germline V gene, CDR1 is SGHTA and CDR2 is FQGNSA. V lost 2 bases and J 2 bases, leaving 11 bases between the germline ends. The CDR3 region has the DNA TGTGCCAGCAGCTTACTAGGGCAGACCACAGATACGCAGTATTTT. It translates to CASSLLGQTTDTQYF.

V and J are TRBV6-5 and TRBJ1-3; D may be TRBD1 (5 bases). Germline CDR1 MNHEY, CDR2 SVGAGI. The CDR3 consists of 15 residues. Trimming cost V 0 bases and J 8 bases, with 14 bases left between them. CDR3: CASSYSGLQSDTIYF. In nucleotides, the CDR3 is TGTGCCAGCAGTTACTCGGGGCTGCAGAGCGACACCATATATTTT.

The chain's CDR3 is CASSRLDGEETQYF. DNA for the CDR3: TGTGCCAGCAGCCGCCTGGACGGAGAAGAGACCCAGTACTTC. This chain connects TRBV11-2 to TRBJ2-5, with D unresolved. V shed 5 bases and J shed 3 bases, with 13 bases lying between them. CDR3 size: 14 residues. The V gene's germline CDR1 is SGHAT and CDR2 FQNNGV.

The chain joins TRBV5-1 to TRBJ1-6; D possibly corresponds to TRBD1 (5 bases). This CDR3 region has 16 residues. CDR1 and CDR2 from the germline V gene are SGHRS and YFSETQ. Trimming cost V 2 bases and J 7 bases, with 16 bases left between them. CDR3 sequence (DNA): TGCGCCAGCAGCTTAGAGGGCGGCGGGGGGAATTCACCCCTCCACTTT. Amino acids: CASSLEGGGGNSPLHF.

This chain joins TRBV11-2 and TRBJ1-3, with D perhaps TRBD1 (6 bases). Trimming took 7 bases from V and 3 from J, leaving 16 bases between them. The CDR3 contains 15 residues. Germline V lookup: CDR1 SGHAT, CDR2 FQNNGV. In nucleotides, the CDR3 is TGTGCCAGCACCGTTGACAGGCTAAGTGGAAACACCATATATTTT. This encodes CASTVDRLSGNTIYF.

The CDR3 loop is CASSETASSYEQYF. As DNA, the CDR3 is TGTGCCAGCAGTGAAACAGCAAGCTCCTACGAGCAGTACTTC. V usage is TRBV6-1 and J usage is TRBJ2-7; D call uncertain. The CDR3 is made up of 14 amino acids. V lost 2 bases to trimming and J lost 0 bases, with 8 bases between them. The germline V gene has CDR1 MNHNS and CDR2 SASEGT.

The V gene is TRBV2, the J gene TRBJ1-6; a weak D match, TRBD1 (5 bases). V was pared by 5 bases and J by 14 bases, with 13 bases between. The CDR3 extends over 12 amino acids. Germline loops: CDR1 SNHLY, CDR2 FYNNEI. Here the CDR3 reads CASSLWGRALHF. The CDR3 coding sequence is TGTGCCAGCAGTCTGTGGGGGAGGGCCCTCCACTTT.

This chain links TRBV18 with TRBJ1-6; D gene ambiguous. Germline-derived CDR1 and CDR2 are KGHSH and LQKENI. The CDR3 consists of 14 residues. Trimming removed 4 bases from V and 9 bases from J, with 13 bases in between. The CDR3 DNA follows: TGTGCCAGCTCACTGGAAGTTTCTGTTTCACCCCTCCACTTT. Amino acid sequence: CASSLEVSVSPLHF.

J is TRBJ1-5 and V is TRBV27; TRBD1 agrees at 9 bases. With 3 bases clipped from V and 6 bases from J, the junction kept 6 bases outside the gene matches. The CDR3 extends over 15 amino acids. Germline CDR1 MNHEY, CDR2 SMNVEV (reference sequence). The CDR3 here is CASSLSGQGIQPQHF. CDR3 nucleotides: TGTGCCAGCAGTTTGTCAGGACAGGGGATTCAGCCCCAGCATTTT.

The V and J genes are TRBV28 and TRBJ1-4; tentative D call: TRBD1 (5 bases). Between the trimmed V and J ends, which lost 8 bases and 0 bases, there was a span of 16 bases. The germline V gene encodes CDR1 MDHEN and CDR2 SYDVKM. The CDR3 loop spans 16 amino acids. The CDR3 loop is CASGFKRGSTNEKLFF. CDR3 DNA sequence: TGTGCCAGCGGATTTAAGAGGGGTTCAACTAATGAAAAACTGTTTTTT.

The chain uses TRBV9 and TRBJ1-2; possible D gene TRBD1, 5 bases. Germline V CDR1 and CDR2: SGDLS, YYNGEE. This CDR3 is 14 amino acids long. V was pared by 3 bases and J by 5 bases, with 14 bases between. The CDR3 loop is CASSARGAGYGYTF. In nucleotides, the CDR3 is TGTGCCAGCAGCGCCAGAGGGGCAGGGTATGGCTACACCTTC.

V gene TRBV5-1 combines with J gene TRBJ2-3, with 14 bases lining up with TRBD2. The CDR3 contains 15 residues. J lost 4 bases, V lost 3 bases, and 1 base had no gene match. Germline V gene lookup returns CDR1 SGHRS and CDR2 YFSETQ. CDR3 sequence (DNA): TGCGCCAGCAGCTCGACTAGCGGGAGGGCAGATACGCAGTATTTT. Translating it yields CASSSTSGRADTQYF.

J is TRBJ2-1 and V is TRBV6-2 or TRBV6-3; 8 bases align to TRBD2. Trimming at V came to 5 bases and at J to 0 bases, leaving 12 bases not matched to a gene. Germline loops: CDR1 MNHEY, CDR2 SVGEGT. There are 18 residues in the CDR3. The DNA of the CDR3 is TGTGCCAGCAGTCCCGGGAGGGGGAAAGTTAGCTCCTACAATGAGCAGTTCTTC. This sequence encodes CASSPGRGKVSSYNEQFF.

The sample holds a few counts of this clone. V is TRBV5-4 and J is TRBJ1-6, with D maybe TRBD1 (6 bases). The CDR3 contains 14 residues. V gave up 0 bases and J gave up 9 bases, with 10 bases separating them. Germline lookup yields CDR1 SGHNT and CDR2 YYREEE (reference sequence). CDR3 DNA sequence: TGTGCCAGCAGCTTGGGGGTGGGGGCTTCACCCCTCCACTTT. This codes for CASSLGVGASPLHF.

This clone appeared a single time. This chain links TRBV7-2 with TRBJ2-5; 7 bases align to TRBD2. With 3 bases clipped from V and 1 base from J, the junction kept 11 bases outside the gene matches. The CDR3 runs 17 residues. Germline CDR1 is SGHTA and CDR2 is FQGNSA. The CDR3 DNA follows: TGTGCCAGCAGCTTCCAGCCGGGGGGAGGCTCCCAAGAGACCCAGTACTTC. It translates to CASSFQPGGGSQETQYF. The complete variable domain, with remaining parts taken from reference TRBV7-2 and TRBJ2-5, reads GAGVSQSPSNKVTEKGKDVELRCDPISGHTALYWYRQSLGQGLEFLIYFQGNSAPDKSGLPSDRFSAERTGGSVSTLTIQRTQQEDSAVYLCASSFQPGGGSQETQYFGPGTRLLVL.

The V and J genes are TRBV5-4 and TRBJ1-1; no definite D call. V lost 2 bases to trimming and J lost 2 bases, with 10 bases between them. Germline CDR1 and CDR2: SGHNT and YYREEE (reference sequence). The CDR3 length is 14 residues. CDR3 in amino acids: CASSFKGVNTEAFF. The CDR3 region has the DNA TGTGCCAGCAGCTTTAAGGGCGTAAACACTGAAGCTTTCTTT.

The chain uses TRBV6-5 and TRBJ1-2, with D unresolved. CDR1 MNHEY and CDR2 SVGAGI come from the germline V gene. V dropped 0 bases and J dropped 4 bases, with 6 bases sitting between them. This CDR3 spans 13 amino acids. For the CDR3, the DNA is TGTGCCAGCAGTTACTCGACTGTCTATGGCTACACCTTC. This translates into CASSYSTVYGYTF.

The chain uses TRBV7-2 and TRBJ2-7; 8 bases map to TRBD2. V gave up 1 base and J gave up 5 bases; unmatched junction bases: 7. Germline V gives CDR1 SGHTA, CDR2 FQGNSA. This CDR3 has 15 amino acids. CDR3 sequence: CASSLEGTSNHEQYF. The CDR3 region has the DNA TGTGCCAGCAGCTTAGAAGGGACTAGTAATCACGAGCAGTACTTC.